The rows below give T cell receptor beta chains drawn from one sample of a study of T-cell reconstitution after alpha-beta-depleted transplantation in children. TCRdb redid the calling of the PCR reads with MiXCR, one entry per CDR3 protein. The table records a few hundred thousand distinct CDR3 sequences, over 20% of them present only once. The sequenced sample was PBMCs, obtained before TCRalphabeta/CD19-depleted stem cell transplant. All receptors derive from a boy under two years old with Wiskott-Aldrich syndrome, due to receive a stem cell transplant. CDR3s include the opening cysteine and the closing phenylalanine or tryptophan. D genes are given only for firm matches. Clone size, where shown, is once, few, many, or a class for clones that have expanded.

size	V	J	length	D	DNA	CDR3
few	TRBV20-1	TRBJ2-3	15	-	TGCAGTGCTAGGACCCAGACAGGGAGGACAGATACGCAGTATTTT	CSARTQTGRTDTQYF
-	TRBV7-6	TRBJ2-3	15	-	TGTGCCAGCAGCTTAGGGATCAAGGTGACAGATACGCAGTATTTT	CASSLGIKVTDTQYF
few	TRBV20-1	TRBJ2-1	15	-	TGCAGTGCCACTCAGCCGGAGGGCCTTGGGAATGAGCAGTTCTTC	CSATQPEGLGNEQFF
-	TRBV5-1	TRBJ2-1	14	TRBD1	TGCGCCAGCAGCATTGACGGGACAGACGATGAGCAGTTCTTC	CASSIDGTDDEQFF
-	TRBV24-1	TRBJ2-3	15	-	TGTGCCACCAGTGATAGGCTAGAAAGCACAGATACGCAGTATTTT	CATSDRLESTDTQYF
-	TRBV30	TRBJ1-2	11	-	TGTGCCTCGGAGGGAAACTATGGCTACACCTTC	CASEGNYGYTF
-	TRBV7-3	TRBJ2-3	14	-	TGTGCCAGCAGCTTACTTAGTAGAGGGGATACGCAGTATTTT	CASSLLSRGDTQYF
-	TRBV14	TRBJ1-2	18	-	TGTGCCAGCAGCCAAGTTTGGGGACGGATTTCCTCTAACTATGGCTACACCTTC	CASSQVWGRISSNYGYTF
few	TRBV4-1	TRBJ2-3	15	-	TGCGCCAGCAGCCAAGATACAGGGAGGACAGATACGCAGTATTTT	CASSQDTGRTDTQYF
-	TRBV3-1	TRBJ2-2	12	-	TGTGCCAGCAGCCAATTCACCGGGGAGCTGTTTTTT	CASSQFTGELFF
few	TRBV6-5	TRBJ1-5	17	TRBD1	TGTGCCAGCAGTTACCCGGGACAGGGAATGAGCAATCAGCCCCAGCATTTT	CASSYPGQGMSNQPQHF
-	TRBV7-2	TRBJ1-5	13	-	TGTGCCAGCAGCTTAATCCGGGACTCAGTCCAGCATTTT	CASSLIRDSVQHF
-	TRBV12-3/TRBV12-4	TRBJ2-7	10	-	TGTGCCAGCAGGAAGGGGGAGCAGTACTTC	CASRKGEQYF
-	TRBV28	TRBJ2-5	16	TRBD2	TGTGCCAGCACCATGCATTTAGCGGGAGACGACGAGACCCAGTACTTC	CASTMHLAGDDETQYF
-	TRBV5-1	TRBJ2-3	16	TRBD1	TGCGCCAGCAGCTTCACCGGGACAGGGGTTTGGGATACGCAGTATTTT	CASSFTGTGVWDTQYF
-	TRBV5-6	TRBJ2-1	20	TRBD2	TGTGCCAGCAGCTTTTCTGTCAGGGCTACGCGGGAGTTCTCCTACAATGAGCAGTTCTTC	CASSFSVRATREFSYNEQFF
once	TRBV19	TRBJ1-1	14	-	TGTGCCAGTAGTATCCTGACAGTGAACACTGAAGCTTTCTTT	CASSILTVNTEAFF
-	TRBV7-2	TRBJ1-2	11	-	TGTGCCAGCAGCGCGGACTTTCCCTACACCTTC	CASSADFPYTF
-	TRBV5-1	TRBJ2-3	17	-	TGCGCCAGCAGCCCAAGGCATGGGATGGAGAGCACAGATACGCAGTATTTT	CASSPRHGMESTDTQYF
-	TRBV11-2	TRBJ1-2	13	TRBD1	TGTGCCAGCAGCTTGACAGGGGCTTATGGCTACACCTTC	CASSLTGAYGYTF
few	TRBV28	TRBJ2-6	16	-	TGTGCCAGCAGTTTATGGTCTGGGGCGGGGGCCAACGTCCTGACTTTC	CASSLWSGAGANVLTF
few	TRBV27	TRBJ2-1	19	TRBD2	TGTGCCAGCAGTTTATTTCCGGGACTAGCGGGGAGAGTCCCCCATGAGCAGTTCTTC	CASSLFPGLAGRVPHEQFF
many	TRBV3-1	TRBJ2-1	12	-	TGTGCCAGCAGCCGCCTGGGCAATGAGCAGTTCTTC	CASSRLGNEQFF
-	TRBV19	TRBJ1-1	14	-	TGTGCCAGTACCAGCATGGACAGGAACACTGAAGCTTTCTTT	CASTSMDRNTEAFF
few	TRBV5-1	TRBJ2-3	15	-	TGCGCCAGCAGCTTGATCCCCCGGGGTGGGGATACGCAGTATTTT	CASSLIPRGGDTQYF
few	TRBV12-3/TRBV12-4	TRBJ2-2	15	TRBD1	TGTGCCAGCAGGGGGGGGACAGGGTACACCGGGGAGCTGTTTTTT	CASRGGTGYTGELFF
-	TRBV4-1	TRBJ2-1	17	TRBD2	TGCGCCAGCAGCCCCCCTTGGGCTAGCGGGATGCGCAATGAGCAGTTCTTC	CASSPPWASGMRNEQFF
-	TRBV15	TRBJ2-5	12	-	TGTGCCACCAGCAAAAGGTGGGAGACCCAGTACTTC	CATSKRWETQYF
few	TRBV5-1	TRBJ1-4	15	-	TGCGCCAGCAGCAGGACCAGGACAACTAATGAAAAACTGTTTTTT	CASSRTRTTNEKLFF
-	TRBV30	TRBJ2-7	14	-	TGTGCCTGGAGTATCGCCGGGACTTGGGACGAGCAGTACTTC	CAWSIAGTWDEQYF
-	TRBV20-1	TRBJ2-5	13	-	TGCAGTGCTAGGTTTCCAGCCCAAGAGACCCAGTACTTC	CSARFPAQETQYF
-	TRBV20-1	TRBJ1-2	13	-	TGCAGTGCTAGACCTGACAGCCGTTATGGCTACACCTTC	CSARPDSRYGYTF
few	TRBV5-1	TRBJ2-1	16	-	TGCGCCAGCAGCCAATGGGCGAGGGGGTCCTACAATGAGCAGTTCTTC	CASSQWARGSYNEQFF
few	TRBV28	TRBJ1-2	12	-	TGTGCCAGCAGTTACCTCCCGCGTCCGATCTCTTTC	CASSYLPRPISF
-	TRBV5-1	TRBJ2-1	16	-	TGCGCCAGCAGCTTGGATATGACGAGAGTCTACAATGAGCAGTTCTTC	CASSLDMTRVYNEQFF
-	TRBV20-1	TRBJ2-3	23	TRBD2	TGCAGTGCTACCTGGAGTACCGGGACTAGCGGGAGGGTCCAGAGGGCAGGCACAGATACGCAGTATTTT	CSATWSTGTSGRVQRAGTDTQYF
-	TRBV29-1	TRBJ2-5	10	-	TGCAGCGTTGCGCACGAGACCCAGTACTTC	CSVAHETQYF
-	TRBV2	TRBJ2-3	13	TRBD1	TGTGCCAGCACTCCCGGGACAGGGGATACGCAGTATTTT	CASTPGTGDTQYF
-	TRBV5-1	TRBJ2-6	17	TRBD1	TGCGCCAGCAGCTTGGACCAGGGGGCGATCGGGGCCAACGTCCTGACTTTC	CASSLDQGAIGANVLTF
-	TRBV4-1	TRBJ2-1	18	TRBD2	TGCGCCAGCAGCCAAGATTGGGTAGAGCGGGACGCCCCCAATGAGCAGTTCTTC	CASSQDWVERDAPNEQFF
few	TRBV7-2	TRBJ1-1	16	TRBD1	TGTGCCAGCAGCCCCAGTTCGGGACAGCCAAACACTGAAGCTTTCTTT	CASSPSSGQPNTEAFF
-	TRBV5-1	TRBJ2-2	15	TRBD2	TGCGCCAGCAGGGGTGTCGGACTAGGCACCGGGGAGCTGTTTTTT	CASRGVGLGTGELFF
once	TRBV7-7	TRBJ2-5	14	-	TGTGCCAGCAGCCCTAATCTAGGACAAGAGACCCAGTACTTC	CASSPNLGQETQYF
few	TRBV29-1	TRBJ2-3	14	-	TGCAGCGTTGAAGCGGGGCTACGCACAGATACGCAGTATTTT	CSVEAGLRTDTQYF
-	TRBV4-2	TRBJ2-7	15	-	TGTGCCAGCAGCCTACCGACAGTGCCGTTGAATGAGCAGTACTTC	CASSLPTVPLNEQYF
few	TRBV5-1	TRBJ2-3	18	-	TGCGCCAGCAGCTTGGGCCCGGGACGAGTGAAGGACACAGATACGCAGTATTTT	CASSLGPGRVKDTDTQYF
many	TRBV28	TRBJ1-1	12	-	TGTGCCAGCAGTTTTAGGAACACTGAAGCTTTCTTT	CASSFRNTEAFF
-	TRBV28	TRBJ2-1	16	TRBD2	TGTGCCAGCAGTTCAAGGACTAGCGGATACTACAATGAGCAGTTCTTC	CASSSRTSGYYNEQFF
few	TRBV11-2	TRBJ1-4	13	-	TGTGCCAGCAGCCCTCTACAGGTCGGGGAACTGTTTTTT	CASSPLQVGELFF
-	TRBV20-1	TRBJ2-3	14	-	TGCAGTGCTAGGGACGGACTAGGGGGGGATACGCAGTATTTT	CSARDGLGGDTQYF
few	TRBV7-9	TRBJ2-3	16	-	TGTGCCAGCACGCGGAAGGGGTCCCTAGGCACAGATACGCAGTATTTT	CASTRKGSLGTDTQYF
-	TRBV6-5	TRBJ2-1	15	TRBD2	TGTGCCAGCAGTTACTCAGGACTAGCGAAAAATGAGCAGTTCTTC	CASSYSGLAKNEQFF
few	TRBV28	TRBJ1-5	14	-	TGTGCCAGCAGTTCTCTTGCCCGGGATCAGCCCCAGCATTTT	CASSSLARDQPQHF
-	TRBV20-1	TRBJ1-4	16	-	TGCAGTGCTAGCGGGGGCGGGGGGCCACTTAATGAAAAACTGTTTTTT	CSASGGGGPLNEKLFF
once	TRBV3-1	TRBJ2-7	13	-	TGTGCCAGCAGCCAAGTAACCGGGAACGAGCAGTACTTC	CASSQVTGNEQYF